The text below deals with one TCR beta chain. These data originate in a study of blood T cell repertoires in COVID-19. The assay was immunoSEQ multiplex PCR, and TCRdb's table has in-frame clones only and misses some. The sample includes over 110,000 clones, approximately 79% of them seen just once. Trimming left V 0 bases short and J 0 bases short, with 8 bases between. Germline V gene lookup returns CDR1 SGDLS and CDR2 YYNGEE. This CDR3 has 15 amino acids. The chain combines TRBV9 with TRBJ2-3, with D perhaps matching TRBD1 (6 bases). The sequencing sample was made of peripheral blood. This sequence originates from a man in his 60s with acute or convalescent COVID-19. The CDR3 nucleotides are TGTGCCAGCAGCGTAGCAGGGGTCAGCACAGATACGCAGTATTTT. It is translated as CASSVAGVSTDTQYF.